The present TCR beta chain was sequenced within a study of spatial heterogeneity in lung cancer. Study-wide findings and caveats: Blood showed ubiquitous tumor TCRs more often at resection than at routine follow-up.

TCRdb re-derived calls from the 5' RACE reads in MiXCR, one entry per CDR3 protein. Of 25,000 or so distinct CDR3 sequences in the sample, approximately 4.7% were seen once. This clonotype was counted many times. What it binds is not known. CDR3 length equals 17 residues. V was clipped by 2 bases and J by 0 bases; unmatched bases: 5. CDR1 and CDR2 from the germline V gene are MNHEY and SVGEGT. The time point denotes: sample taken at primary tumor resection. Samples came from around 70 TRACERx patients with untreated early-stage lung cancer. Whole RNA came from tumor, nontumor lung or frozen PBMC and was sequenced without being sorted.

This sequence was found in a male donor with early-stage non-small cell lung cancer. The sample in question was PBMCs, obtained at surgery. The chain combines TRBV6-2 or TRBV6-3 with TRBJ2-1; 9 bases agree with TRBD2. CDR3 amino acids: CASSYTATSGSYNEQFF. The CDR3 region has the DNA TGTGCCAGCAGTTACACGGCGACTAGCGGCTCCTACAATGAGCAGTTCTTC.